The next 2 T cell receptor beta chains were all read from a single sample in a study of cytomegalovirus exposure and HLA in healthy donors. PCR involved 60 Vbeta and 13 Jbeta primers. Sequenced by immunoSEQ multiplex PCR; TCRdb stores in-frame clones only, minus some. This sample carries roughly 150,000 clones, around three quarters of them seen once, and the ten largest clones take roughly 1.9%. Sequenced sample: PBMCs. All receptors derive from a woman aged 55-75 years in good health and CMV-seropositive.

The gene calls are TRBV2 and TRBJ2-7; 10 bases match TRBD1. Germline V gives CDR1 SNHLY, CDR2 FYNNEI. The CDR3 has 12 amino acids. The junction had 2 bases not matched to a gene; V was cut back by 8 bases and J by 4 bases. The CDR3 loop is CASRTGGYEQYF. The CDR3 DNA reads TGTGCCAGCCGGACAGGGGGGTACGAGCAGTACTTC.

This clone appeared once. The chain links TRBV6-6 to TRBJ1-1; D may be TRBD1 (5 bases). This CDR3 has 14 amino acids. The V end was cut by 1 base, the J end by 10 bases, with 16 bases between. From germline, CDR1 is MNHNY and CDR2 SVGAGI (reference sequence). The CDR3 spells CASSYLIDPTAAFF. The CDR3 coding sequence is TGTGCCAGCAGTTACTTAATTGACCCGACAGCAGCTTTCTTT.